Given below is one T cell receptor (beta chain) in context. Its antigen is as yet unknown. This specimen belongs to a study of T cells expressing NK-cell markers. Study-wide context: Sorted CD3+CD56+NKG2C+, CD3+CD56+NKG2C- and CD3+CD56-NKG2C+ T-cell subsets were beta-chain profiled. Seropositivity for HCMV was found in most of the eight sequenced donors, with one seronegative. Study-wide findings and caveats: A handful of donors likewise had their CD3+CD56-NKG2C+ fraction led by these clonotypes.

Libraries used 5'RACE template switching adding universal primer site and UMIs. No DNA is given; TCRdb re-called the 5' RACE reads and lists each CDR3 protein once. The sample yields a few hundred thousand distinct CDR3 sequences, of which the top ten take up around 5.2%. Germline V gene lookup returns CDR1 SGHTA and CDR2 FQGNSA. The CDR3 loop spans 15 amino acids. The chain joins TRBV7-2 to TRBJ2-1; TCRdb's D call of TRBD1 is untestable without DNA. This receptor was identified in a man aged 18 to 69 in good health. Sequenced: blood T cells: a sorted CD56 or NKG2C T cell subset, CD4+ or CD8+ T cells, or bulk PBMC T cells (not recorded which). The CDR3 is CASSLLRVGVNEQFF.